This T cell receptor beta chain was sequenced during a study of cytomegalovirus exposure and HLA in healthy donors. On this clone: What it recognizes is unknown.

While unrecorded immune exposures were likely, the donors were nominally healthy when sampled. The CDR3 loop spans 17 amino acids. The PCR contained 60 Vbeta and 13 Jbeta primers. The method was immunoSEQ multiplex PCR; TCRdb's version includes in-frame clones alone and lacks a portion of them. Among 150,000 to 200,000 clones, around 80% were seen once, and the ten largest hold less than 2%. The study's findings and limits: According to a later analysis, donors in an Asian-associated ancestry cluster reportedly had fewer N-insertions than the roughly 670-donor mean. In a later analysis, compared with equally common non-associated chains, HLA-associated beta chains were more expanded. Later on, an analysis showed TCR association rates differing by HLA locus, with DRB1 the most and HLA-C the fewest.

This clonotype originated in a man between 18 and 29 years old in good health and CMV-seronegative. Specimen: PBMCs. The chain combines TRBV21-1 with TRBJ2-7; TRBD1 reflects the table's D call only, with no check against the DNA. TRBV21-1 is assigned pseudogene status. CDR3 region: CASSRRCSGDSNYEQYF. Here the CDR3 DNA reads TGTGCCAGCAGTAGACGTTGCTCCGGGGACAGCAACTACGAGCAGTACTTC.